This TCR beta chain was profiled in a study of blood T cell repertoires in COVID-19. At the level of the study: In each case, the material was cDNA or gDNA derived from T cells, B-cell-depleted T cells, or PBMCs.

The method was immunoSEQ multiplex PCR; TCRdb's version includes in-frame clones alone and lacks a portion of them. Here the sample spans about 200,000 clones, approximately 91% being singletons. This clone was recorded a few times. Material: peripheral blood. The origin of this receptor is a man between 18 and 35 years old with active or convalescent COVID-19.

CDR3 nucleotide sequence: TGCGCCAGCAGGGACTCATACAATGAGCAGTTCTTC. Its protein is CASRDSYNEQFF. The V and J genes are TRBV5-1 and TRBJ2-1; TRBD2 might be the D (5 bases). The CDR3 consists of 12 residues. Germline values: CDR1 SGHRS, CDR2 YFSETQ. V was pared by 5 bases and J by 4 bases, with 7 bases between.